The clone carrying this T cell receptor beta chain was seen only once. What it binds is unknown. Method: immunoSEQ multiplex PCR; TCRdb's copy keeps in-frame clones and lacks some. Of over 75,000 clones in the sample, 70% to 90% were seen once. The sample is drawn from a study of T cell responses to AZD1222 COVID-19 vaccine. Germline V gives CDR1 SGHVS, CDR2 FQNEAQ. V gave up 5 bases and J gave up 8 bases; unmatched junction bases: 8. The CDR3 contains 14 residues. Study-level findings and limits: Repertoire samples came only from after the peak T cell response. Distributed over spike, vaccine-associated CD4 TCRs predominated at 160-218 and 743-854. An increase in Spike-specific TCR breadth and depth was observed after two AZD1222 doses.

This chain joins TRBV7-8 and TRBJ2-3; TRBD1 agrees at 9 bases. The source is an adult who received the AZD1222 COVID-19 vaccine. Sequencing used peripheral blood, obtained 28 days after the second AZD1222 dose. In DNA, the CDR3 is TGTGCCAGCAGCACCCCGGGACAGGGAGTTACGCAGTATTTT. This encodes CASSTPGQGVTQYF.